One sample yielded the 16 T cell receptor beta chains listed below, sequenced in a study of cytomegalovirus exposure and HLA in healthy donors. PCR was performed using 60 Vbeta and 13 Jbeta primers. The assay was immunoSEQ multiplex PCR, and TCRdb's table has in-frame clones only and misses some. This sample has hundreds of thousands of clones; about 80% occur once, and the top ten carry about 2%. The sequencing sample was made of PBMCs. These receptors were collected from a male donor in good health and CMV-seronegative.

V gene TRBV28 combines with J gene TRBJ2-1, with TRBD2 matching 12 bases. Per the germline V gene, CDR1 is MDHEN and CDR2 is SYDVKM. The CDR3 consists of 15 residues. The J segment lost 6 bases and the V segment lost 6 bases, leaving 6 bases of the junction unmatched. The CDR3 reads CASRASGGAGNEQFF. The CDR3 DNA reads TGTGCCAGCAGAGCTAGCGGGGGGGCGGGCAATGAGCAGTTCTTC.

This chain joins TRBV5-1 and TRBJ2-1; no clear D gene. The germline V and J ends were trimmed by 2 bases and 10 bases, with 13 bases remaining between them. The CDR3 loop spans 13 amino acids. The germline gives CDR1 SGHRS, CDR2 YFSETQ. The CDR3 spells CASSFGPSNEQFF. The CDR3 DNA follows: TGCGCCAGCAGCTTTGGGCCCAGCAACGAGCAGTTCTTC.

This chain links TRBV10-3 with TRBJ1-5; D is unresolved. This CDR3 region has 14 residues. CDR1 is ENHRY and CDR2 is SYGVKD in the germline V gene. With 4 bases removed from V and 7 bases from J, the gap between germline ends came to 14 bases. The CDR3 loop is CAISGAGGGQPQHF. Written as DNA, the CDR3 is TGTGCCATCAGTGGGGCAGGAGGCGGGCAGCCCCAGCATTTT.

The chain has TRBV28 and TRBJ1-4, with a weak D call TRBD1 (6 bases). Germline lookup yields CDR1 MDHEN and CDR2 SYDVKM. The CDR3 spans 14 residues. The germline V and J ends were trimmed by 2 bases and 8 bases, with 12 bases remaining between them. The CDR3 DNA follows: TGTGCCAGCAGTTTAATACAGGGAGGGGAAAAACTGTTTTTT. It yields the protein CASSLIQGGEKLFF. The variable domain in full, with the rest retrieved from reference TRBV28 and TRBJ1-4, is DVKVTQSSRYLVKRTGEKVFLECVQDMDHENMFWYRQDPGLGLRLIYFSYDVKMKEKGDIPEGYSVSREKKERFSLILESASTNQTSMYLCASSLIQGGEKLFFGSGTQLSVL.

The V call is TRBV2, the J call TRBJ2-4; 14 bases match TRBD2. V was pared by 6 bases and J by 7 bases, with 14 bases of the junction left unmatched. The CDR3 is 18 amino acids. The germline gives CDR1 SNHLY, CDR2 FYNNEI. The CDR3 loop is CASRAPPGTSGSRNIQYF. The CDR3 DNA follows: TGTGCCAGCAGAGCTCCACCCGGGACTAGCGGGAGTCGGAACATTCAGTACTTC.

The chain combines TRBV28 with TRBJ1-6; possible D gene TRBD1, 6 bases. This CDR3 is 14 amino acids long. Germline CDR1 is MDHEN and CDR2 is SYDVKM. V shed 6 bases and J shed 8 bases, with 14 bases lying between them. Here the CDR3 reads CASSSGQGDSPLHF. CDR3 bases: TGTGCCAGCAGCTCGGGACAAGGAGATTCACCCCTCCACTTT.

This clone was recorded only once. This chain joins TRBV25-1 and TRBJ2-5, with 7 bases lining up with TRBD2. The CDR3 spans 16 residues. Per the germline V gene, CDR1 is MGHDK and CDR2 is SYGVNS. V trimming: 1 base; J trimming: 5 bases; junction bases outside the gene matches: 10. CDR3 sequence (DNA): TGTGCCAGCAGTGAATCTCAACTCGGGGAGGGCGAGACCCAGTACTTC. This codes for CASSESQLGEGETQYF.

The chain combines TRBV7-9 with TRBJ2-7; D is possibly TRBD1 (5 bases). V was pared by 4 bases and J by 4 bases, with 11 bases between. The CDR3 is made up of 13 amino acids. Germline V gene data show CDR1 as SEHNR and CDR2 as FQNEAQ (reference sequence). The CDR3 DNA is TGTGCCAGCAGCTCGACAGCCGCATACGAGCAGTACTTC. Its protein product is CASSSTAAYEQYF.

The chain links TRBV7-2 to TRBJ1-4, with TRBD1 as a possible D gene (5 bases). The V gene's germline CDR1 is SGHTA and CDR2 FQGNSA. The CDR3 has 16 residues. Trimming took off 6 bases at V and 5 bases at J, with 19 bases between the two ends. This CDR3 is CASSRRAGTSNEKLFF. The CDR3 coding sequence is TGTGCCAGCAGTCGACGGGCGGGGACGTCGAATGAAAAACTGTTTTTT.

The chain employs TRBV4-3 and TRBJ2-5; tentatively, D is TRBD2 (5 bases). With the DNA end fitting TRBJ2-7 better, the J assignment may be wrong. From germline, CDR1 is LGHNA and CDR2 YSLEER. This CDR3 spans 15 amino acids. The CDR3 region is CASSQGAGAPYEQYF. In DNA, the CDR3 is TGCGCCAGCAGCCAAGGCGCGGGCGCCCCCTACGAGCAGTACTTC.

V and J are TRBV30 and TRBJ2-7, with unresolved D. The CDR3 is 14 amino acids. The ends were cut back, 2 bases at V and 6 bases at J, with 17 bases in the middle. Germline assignment: CDR1 GTSNPN and CDR2 SVGIG (reference sequence). CDR3 sequence (DNA): TGTGCCTGGAGTCGCACCGGCTACGGGTCCGAGCAGTACTTC. Translating gives CAWSRTGYGSEQYF.

The chain is built from TRBV7-2 and TRBJ2-3; possible D gene TRBD2, 6 bases. V was pared by 2 bases and J by 3 bases, with 12 bases between. The CDR3 is made up of 15 amino acids. Per the germline V gene, CDR1 is SGHTA and CDR2 is FQGNSA. The CDR3 spells CASSLLGGGTDTQYF. DNA of the CDR3: TGTGCCAGCAGCTTACTGGGGGGTGGGACAGATACGCAGTATTTT.

The rearrangement joins TRBV7-2 to TRBJ2-1; 7 bases fit TRBD2. Germline V gene sequence: CDR1 SGHTA, CDR2 FQGNSA. V gave up 4 bases and J gave up 9 bases; unmatched junction bases: 6. This CDR3 contains 13 residues. The CDR3, as DNA: TGTGCCAGCAGCTCCAGACTAGCTGGTGAGCAGTTCTTC. Translating it yields CASSSRLAGEQFF.

V gene TRBV28 combines with J gene TRBJ1-5; TRBD1 might be the D (6 bases). This CDR3 has 14 residues. Trimming took 5 bases from V and 7 from J, leaving 15 bases between them. Looked up from germline, CDR1 is MDHEN and CDR2 is SYDVKM. The CDR3 reads CASSLQGPGQPQHF. The DNA of the CDR3 is TGTGCCAGCAGTCTCCAGGGGCCGGGGCAGCCCCAGCATTTT.

V usage is TRBV7-6 and J usage is TRBJ2-7; TRBD2 aligns across 10 bases. With 4 bases clipped from V and 5 bases from J, the junction kept 5 bases outside the gene matches. The CDR3 is 14 amino acids. Looked up from germline, CDR1 is SGHVS and CDR2 is FNYEAQ. In DNA, the CDR3 is TGTGCCAGCAGCTCCAGGACTAGCGGAGACGAGCAGTACTTC. Its translation: CASSSRTSGDEQYF.

This sequence joins TRBV11-3 and TRBJ2-7, with D possibly being TRBD1 (5 bases). Trimming took off 3 bases at V and 2 bases at J, with 11 bases between the two ends. The germline V gene encodes CDR1 SGHNT and CDR2 YENEEA. This CDR3 has 14 amino acids. The CDR3 sequence: CASSFPGPAYEQYF. CDR3 in DNA: TGTGCCAGCAGCTTCCCAGGGCCGGCCTACGAGCAGTACTTC. Full variable domain (rest looked up from reference TRBV11-3 and TRBJ2-7): EAGVVQSPRYKIIEKKQPVAFWCNPISGHNTLYWYLQNLGQGPELLIRYENEEAVDDSQLPKDRFSAERLKGVDSTLKIQPAELGDSAVYLCASSFPGPAYEQYFGPGTRLTVT.